The 26 T cell receptor beta chains in this list originate from one sample, sequenced in a study of long-term antiretroviral therapy in people with HIV. The assay used was immunoSEQ (version v3.0), run at survey level. The table came from immunoSEQ multiplex PCR; TCRdb's copy has only in-frame clones and leaves some out. The sample records fewer than 40,000 clones, nearly 95% being singletons. Sequencing was performed on unsorted PBMCs, taken 5 to 5.5 years after starting antiretroviral therapy. The source is a woman aged 50 to 60 with HIV.

The J gene is TRBJ2-1, the V gene TRBV9; 8 bases map to TRBD1. The CDR3 sequence is 17 residues long. V was clipped by 0 bases and J by 5 bases; unmatched bases: 10. Germline V gene sequence: CDR1 SGDLS, CDR2 YYNGEE. CDR3 nucleotide sequence: TGTGCCAGCAGCGTAGGAGGAGGACAGGGTCAAGACAATGAGCAGTTCTTC. Protein sequence: CASSVGGGQGQDNEQFF.

The gene calls are TRBV7-2 and TRBJ2-2; 12 bases are shared with TRBD2. V was clipped by 0 bases and J by 6 bases; unmatched bases: 5. Germline values: CDR1 SGHTA, CDR2 FQGNSA. There are 17 residues in the CDR3. In DNA form, the CDR3 reads TGTGCCAGCAGCTTAGCGACCCTAGCGGGGGGGTCCGGGGAGCTGTTTTTT. Translation gives CASSLATLAGGSGELFF.

J is TRBJ1-1 and V is TRBV29-1, with D perhaps TRBD1 (6 bases). Trimming removed 6 bases from V and 5 bases from J, with 10 bases in between. The germline gives CDR1 SQVTM, CDR2 ANQGSEA. CDR3 size: 11 residues. In DNA form, the CDR3 reads TGCAGCGTCGACAGGTATACTGAAGCTTTCTTT. Amino acids: CSVDRYTEAFF. Drawing the rest from reference TRBV29-1 and TRBJ1-1, the complete variable domain is SAVISQKPSRDICQRGTSLTIQCQVDSQVTMMFWYRQQPGQSLTLIATANQGSEATYESGFVIDKFPISRPNLTFSTLTVSNMSPEDSSIYLCSVDRYTEAFFGQGTRLTVV.

The V call is TRBV9, the J call TRBJ1-4; D might be TRBD1 (5 bases). In germline, CDR1 is SGDLS, CDR2 YYNGEE. This CDR3 spans 15 amino acids. V lost 4 bases and J lost 8, with 18 bases in between. The CDR3, as DNA: TGTGCCAGCAGCCCGGCGGGGACCGGCGGGGAAAAACTGTTTTTT. Residues: CASSPAGTGGEKLFF.

The gene calls are TRBV27 and TRBJ2-2; no clear D. Looked up from germline, CDR1 is MNHEY and CDR2 is SMNVEV (reference sequence). Between the trimmed V and J ends, which lost 2 bases and 0 bases, there was a span of 4 bases. The CDR3 has 14 residues. The CDR3 loop reads CASSLGANTGELFF. CDR3 bases: TGTGCCAGCAGTTTAGGGGCGAACACCGGGGAGCTGTTTTTT.

This sequence joins TRBV5-6 and TRBJ2-3, with D maybe TRBD2 (5 bases). The CDR3 extends over 13 amino acids. CDR1 is SGHDT and CDR2 is YYEEEE in the germline V gene. V was cut by 1 base and J by 8 bases, with 11 bases left in between. The CDR3 here is CASSLQGSGTQYF. The CDR3, as DNA: TGTGCCAGCAGCTTGCAAGGGAGCGGTACGCAGTATTTT. Filled out from reference TRBV5-6 and TRBJ2-3, the complete variable domain reads DAGVTQSPTHLIKTRGQQVTLRCSPKSGHDTVSWYQQALGQGPQFIFQYYEEEERQRGNFPDRFSGHQFPNYSSELNVNALLLGDSALYLCASSLQGSGTQYFGPGTRLTVL.

The genes are TRBV5-6 and TRBJ2-2, with D tentatively TRBD1 (6 bases). Per the germline V gene, CDR1 is SGHDT and CDR2 is YYEEEE. Trimming stripped 3 bases from V and 3 bases from J, with 15 bases between. There are 16 residues in the CDR3. CDR3 nucleotide sequence: TGTGCCAGCAGCTGGACGGGACAAATCTACACCGGGGAGCTGTTTTTT. The encoded protein is CASSWTGQIYTGELFF.

The V gene is TRBV19, the J gene TRBJ2-5; D unclear. The CDR3 is made up of 14 amino acids. The V gene lost 5 bases and the J gene lost 1 base, with 11 bases spanning the gap. Germline assignment: CDR1 LNHDA and CDR2 SQIVND (reference sequence). The CDR3 here is CASSSTISQETQYF. The CDR3 nucleotides are TGTGCCAGTAGTTCCACGATAAGCCAAGAGACCCAGTACTTC. Full variable domain (outside the CDR3, taken from reference TRBV19 and TRBJ2-5): DGGITQSPKYLFRKEGQNVTLSCEQNLNHDAMYWYRQDPGQGLRLIYYSQIVNDFQKGDIAEGYSVSREKKESFPLTVTSAQKNPTAFYLCASSSTISQETQYFGPGTRLLVL.

The chain couples TRBV5-1 to TRBJ2-6, with TRBD1 identical over 12 bases. The germline CDR1 and CDR2 sequences are SGHRS and YFSETQ. This CDR3 is 18 amino acids long. The ends lost 0 bases at V and 4 bases at J; junction bases unmatched: 5. The CDR3 sequence: CASSLEGGQGAGANVLTF. The CDR3 DNA follows: TGCGCCAGCAGCTTGGAAGGGGGACAGGGGGCCGGGGCCAACGTCCTGACTTTC.

V and J are TRBV2 and TRBJ2-2, with D uncertain. V gave up 6 bases and J gave up 0 bases, with 8 bases separating them. The CDR3 covers 14 residues. In germline, CDR1 is SNHLY, CDR2 FYNNEI. The CDR3 spells CASRADANTGELFF. CDR3 DNA: TGTGCCAGCAGAGCCGACGCGAACACCGGGGAGCTGTTTTTT.

This chain uses TRBV5-3 with TRBJ2-4; D ambiguous. TRBV5-3 is treated as an ORF (open reading frame) with a function not yet certain. The CDR3 extends over 17 amino acids. V lost 7 bases and J 2 bases, leaving 22 bases between the germline ends. Here the CDR3 reads CARPNRVRSLTKNIQYF. The CDR3 nucleotides are TGTGCCAGACCGAATAGGGTGAGGAGTTTAACCAAAAACATTCAGTACTTC.

The genes are TRBV5-4 and TRBJ2-7; D is possibly TRBD1 (6 bases). V lost 4 bases to trimming and J lost 12 bases, with 20 bases between them. Per germline, CDR1 SGHNT and CDR2 YYREEE (reference sequence). The CDR3 is 13 amino acids. CDR3 residues: CASSQGRQVERYF. CDR3 nucleotide sequence: TGTGCCAGCAGCCAAGGTCGACAGGTTGAACGGTACTTC. The full variable domain, with the rest looked up from reference TRBV5-4 and TRBJ2-7, is ETGVTQSPTHLIKTRGQQVTLRCSSQSGHNTVSWYQQALGQGPQFIFQYYREEENGRGNFPPRFSGLQFPNYSSELNVNALELDDSALYLCASSQGRQVERYFGPGTRLTVT.

The sample holds one count of this clone. V and J are TRBV5-4 and TRBJ1-1; the match to TRBD1 covers 7 bases. From germline, CDR1 is SGHNT and CDR2 YYREEE (reference sequence). The CDR3 has 17 amino acids. Losses at the gene ends were 0 bases for V and 0 bases for J; bases not matched to a gene: 8. The chain's CDR3 is CASSLGGGRVMNTEAFF. The CDR3, as DNA: TGTGCCAGCAGCTTGGGAGGGGGCAGAGTTATGAACACTGAAGCTTTCTTT. The whole variable domain, remainder taken from reference TRBV5-4 and TRBJ1-1, is ETGVTQSPTHLIKTRGQQVTLRCSSQSGHNTVSWYQQALGQGPQFIFQYYREEENGRGNFPPRFSGLQFPNYSSELNVNALELDDSALYLCASSLGGGRVMNTEAFFGQGTRLTVV.

This clone was recorded only once. This chain links TRBV5-1 with TRBJ1-1, with D perhaps TRBD1 (6 bases). Germline values: CDR1 SGHRS, CDR2 YFSETQ. The CDR3 is 14 amino acids. Trimming removed 5 bases from V and 9 bases from J, with 20 bases in between. The CDR3 reads CASRPTPGGLQAFF. The CDR3, as DNA: TGCGCCAGCAGGCCTACCCCCGGGGGCCTACAAGCTTTCTTT.

This chain connects TRBV6-6 to TRBJ2-2, with D tentatively TRBD1 (5 bases). The CDR3 spans 14 residues. Trimming pared 0 bases from V and 9 bases from J, leaving 11 bases between. Germline V gene sequence: CDR1 MNHNY, CDR2 SVGAGI (reference sequence). The CDR3 loop is CASSYSQGVRELFF. In DNA form, the CDR3 reads TGTGCCAGCAGTTACTCGCAGGGCGTTAGGGAGCTGTTTTTT.

The chain employs TRBV27 and TRBJ1-5; D is undetermined. CDR1 and CDR2 (germline): MNHEY, SMNVEV (reference sequence). The CDR3 sequence is 16 residues long. V was shortened by 0 bases and J by 0 bases, with 9 bases between the two germline ends. CDR3 amino acids: CASSLSAVASNQPQHF. CDR3 DNA sequence: TGTGCCAGCAGTTTATCCGCGGTGGCTAGCAATCAGCCCCAGCATTTT.

The rearrangement links TRBV19 to TRBJ1-1; D not certain. CDR3 length equals 12 residues. The V gene lost 3 bases and the J gene lost 8 bases, with 10 bases spanning the gap. Germline V gene lookup returns CDR1 LNHDA and CDR2 SQIVND (reference sequence). The CDR3 sequence: CASSIQSHEAFF. The CDR3 nucleotides are TGTGCCAGTAGTATCCAATCCCACGAAGCTTTCTTT.

The chain combines TRBV6-6 with TRBJ1-1; D ambiguous. V was clipped by 5 bases and J by 0 bases, with 7 bases between them. The germline V gene has CDR1 MNHNY and CDR2 SVGAGI (reference sequence). This CDR3 spans 13 amino acids. Here the CDR3 DNA reads TGTGCCAGCAGTCCCGCCGTGAACACTGAAGCTTTCTTT. Its protein is CASSPAVNTEAFF.

V gene TRBV9 combines with J gene TRBJ2-5; 7 bases agree with TRBD2. Germline V gene sequence: CDR1 SGDLS, CDR2 YYNGEE. Trimming cost V 4 bases and J 2 bases; bases outside gene matches: 8. This CDR3 has 15 amino acids. In nucleotides, the CDR3 is TGTGCCAGCAGCTTCAGACTAGCCACTCAAGAGACCCAGTACTTC. Translating gives CASSFRLATQETQYF. Looking up the rest from reference TRBV9 and TRBJ2-5 gives the full variable domain: DSGVTQTPKHLITATGQRVTLRCSPRSGDLSVYWYQQSLDQGLQFLIQYYNGEERAKGNILERFSAQQFPDLHSELNLSSLELGDSALYFCASSFRLATQETQYFGPGTRLLVL.

The chain recombines TRBV6-5 with TRBJ2-1; D is possibly TRBD1 (5 bases). CDR3 length: 12 amino acids. V was shortened by 10 bases and J by 7 bases, with 14 bases between the two germline ends. The germline gives CDR1 MNHEY, CDR2 SVGAGI. CDR3 loop: CATKFRANEQFF. In nucleotides, the CDR3 is TGTGCCACCAAGTTCAGGGCAAATGAGCAGTTCTTC.

The chain joins TRBV7-2 to TRBJ1-2; TRBD1 matches 10 bases. The CDR3 is 16 residues long. The junction had 7 bases not matched to a gene; V was cut back by 0 bases and J by 6 bases. Germline V gene data show CDR1 as SGHTA and CDR2 as FQGNSA. CDR3 coding DNA: TGTGCCAGCAGCTTAGCGATTTTGGGACAGGGGCATGGCTACACCTTC. Its translation: CASSLAILGQGHGYTF.

This clone was counted a single time. V usage is TRBV19 and J usage is TRBJ2-7; TRBD1 matches 9 bases. The J segment lost 7 bases and the V segment lost 1 base, leaving 11 bases of the junction unmatched. Germline V gene data show CDR1 as LNHDA and CDR2 as SQIVND (reference sequence). This CDR3 spans 16 amino acids. CDR3 in amino acids: CASSIGTGTGLEEQYF. The CDR3 nucleotides read TGTGCCAGTAGTATAGGTACCGGGACAGGGTTGGAGGAGCAGTACTTC.

CDR3 sequence (DNA): TGTGCCAGCAGTACAGGGCTACAAGAGACCCAGTACTTC. It codes for CASSTGLQETQYF. V is TRBV6-5 and J is TRBJ2-5; D possibly corresponds to TRBD1 (6 bases). This CDR3 has 13 residues. Germline V gives CDR1 MNHEY, CDR2 SVGAGI. Trimming took 5 bases from V and 2 from J, leaving 9 bases between them.

CDR3 amino acids: CASIGTANSPLHF. The CDR3 DNA reads as TGTGCCAGCATCGGGACAGCTAATTCACCCCTCCACTTT. The chain has TRBV6-1 and TRBJ1-6; 7 bases are shared with TRBD1. Looked up from germline, CDR1 is MNHNS and CDR2 is SASEGT. This CDR3 contains 13 residues. Unmatched junction bases numbered 3, after V lost 7 bases and J lost 6 bases.

J is TRBJ2-6 and V is TRBV7-3; a possible D gene is TRBD1 (5 bases). The CDR3 contains 17 residues. The germline V gene encodes CDR1 SGHTA and CDR2 FQGTGA. V lost 5 bases to trimming and J lost 0 bases, with 14 bases between them. The CDR3 DNA reads as TGTGCCAGCAGCATAGGGGCGCCGAGCTCTGGGGCCAACGTCCTGACTTTC. As protein: CASSIGAPSSGANVLTF.

V usage is TRBV5-8 and J usage is TRBJ1-4, with 10 bases aligning to TRBD1. J was trimmed by 2 bases and V by 4 bases; bases with no gene match: 8. Germline CDR1 and CDR2: SGHTS and YDEGEE. This CDR3 comprises 17 residues. DNA for the CDR3: TGTGCCAGCAGCCAGGGACAGGGGAGAAGGACTAATGAAAAACTGTTTTTT. Protein sequence: CASSQGQGRRTNEKLFF.